This note documents a single T cell receptor (beta chain) sequence. The data derive from a study of blood T cell repertoires in COVID-19. Study overall: Samples representing acute and convalescent COVID-19 were sourced from the United States, Italy and Spain.

Sequencing used immunoSEQ multiplex PCR; TCRdb keeps in-frame clones, though not all of them. The sample lists about 150,000 clones, about 90% occurring once. Sequencing input: peripheral blood. The source is a woman between 65 and 79 years old with acute or convalescent COVID-19.

CDR3 sequence (DNA): TGTGCCAGCAGCTTATCCGGGAGGGGGAATTACAATGAGCAGTTCTTC. Translation: CASSLSGRGNYNEQFF. The gene calls are TRBV7-6 and TRBJ2-1; TRBD2 matches 8 bases. J gave up 4 bases and V 2 bases, and 7 bases lay outside the gene matches. Germline V gene sequence: CDR1 SGHVS, CDR2 FNYEAQ. The CDR3 spans 16 residues.